Detailed here is one T cell receptor (beta chain). The sample originates from a study of blood T cell repertoires in COVID-19. Study-level background: Some COVID-19 samples were acute and others convalescent; all came from the United States, Italy and Spain. Nucleic acid was either cDNA or gDNA, and it came from T cells, B-cell-depleted T cells, or PBMCs.

How the authors handled the data: Amplification from reference gene primers served as the basis for estimated nucleated cell counts. This table comes from immunoSEQ multiplex PCR, and its TCRdb copy is limited to in-frame clones, with some not included. The V and J calls and clone size are taken from that table; D and trimming were inferred from the DNA. Among 270,000 or so clones listed, 80% to 90% were seen once. The source is a woman between 50 and 59 years old who had recovered from COVID-19. Sequenced: peripheral blood.

This CDR3 is CASSQMLAGNTGELFF. The DNA for the CDR3 is TGTGCCAGCAGCCAAATGTTAGCGGGAAACACCGGGGAGCTGTTTTTT. V usage is TRBV4-2 and J usage is TRBJ2-2, with TRBD2 identical over 8 bases. CDR1 and CDR2 (germline): LGHNA, YNFKEQ. The ends lost 2 bases at V and 2 bases at J; junction bases unmatched: 4. The CDR3 runs to 16 residues.